The rows below give T cell receptor beta chains drawn from one sample of a study of beta chain features in type 1 diabetes. Clones were read by immunoSEQ multiplex PCR, and TCRdb kept only the in-frame ones, dropping some. The repertoire holds more than 550,000 clones, with more than 13% as singletons. Sequencing was performed on naive CD4+ T cells from blood. The receptors come from a man aged 18 to 30 with type 1 diabetes. Both conserved end residues are part of each CDR3. Fields, in order: V gene, D gene, clone size, J gene, CDR3 protein, CDR3 DNA. A D gene is named only where the DNA matches it firmly. Rows may omit the clone size; those that give it use once, few, many or a size class.

V gene: TRBV30
D gene: -
clone size: -
J gene: TRBJ2-6
CDR3 protein: CAWSPSSGANVLTF
CDR3 DNA: TGTGCCTGGAGCCCTTCCTCTGGGGCCAACGTCCTGACTTTC

V gene: TRBV30
D gene: -
clone size: -
J gene: TRBJ2-7
CDR3 protein: CAWSVRYEQYF
CDR3 DNA: TGTGCCTGGAGTGTACGTTACGAGCAGTACTTC

V gene: TRBV20-1
D gene: -
clone size: -
J gene: TRBJ2-1
CDR3 protein: CSASRANEQFF
CDR3 DNA: TGCAGTGCTAGCCGGGCCAATGAGCAGTTCTTC

V gene: TRBV30
D gene: TRBD1
clone size: -
J gene: TRBJ2-3
CDR3 protein: CAWSPPEQGAGDTQYF
CDR3 DNA: TGTGCCTGGAGTCCGCCTGAACAGGGGGCCGGGGATACGCAGTATTTT

V gene: TRBV5-4
D gene: -
clone size: -
J gene: TRBJ2-7
CDR3 protein: CASSVDSNEQYF
CDR3 DNA: TGTGCCAGCAGCGTGGACAGTAACGAGCAGTACTTC

V gene: TRBV5-6
D gene: -
clone size: -
J gene: TRBJ1-1
CDR3 protein: CASSLVGVEAFF
CDR3 DNA: TGTGCCAGCAGCTTGGTTGGGGTTGAAGCTTTCTTT

V gene: TRBV7-9
D gene: TRBD1
clone size: few
J gene: TRBJ1-1
CDR3 protein: CASSQDRGTEAFF
CDR3 DNA: TGTGCCAGCAGCCAAGACAGGGGCACTGAAGCTTTCTTT

V gene: TRBV7-9
D gene: TRBD1
clone size: few
J gene: TRBJ2-1
CDR3 protein: CASSQGQGIGNEQFF
CDR3 DNA: TGTGCCAGCAGCCAAGGACAGGGGATTGGCAATGAGCAGTTCTTC

V gene: TRBV29-1
D gene: TRBD1
clone size: -
J gene: TRBJ2-1
CDR3 protein: CSVDRGQGGNEQFF
CDR3 DNA: TGCAGCGTTGATAGGGGACAGGGCGGCAATGAGCAGTTCTTC

V gene: TRBV7-2
D gene: -
clone size: few
J gene: TRBJ2-7
CDR3 protein: CASSLAVGRAEQYF
CDR3 DNA: TGTGCCAGCAGCTTAGCTGTCGGGCGGGCCGAGCAGTACTTC

V gene: TRBV30
D gene: -
clone size: once
J gene: TRBJ2-7
CDR3 protein: CAWSVALQAGEQYF
CDR3 DNA: TGTGCCTGGAGTGTGGCCCTCCAAGCGGGCGAGCAGTACTTC

V gene: TRBV30
D gene: -
clone size: -
J gene: TRBJ2-5
CDR3 protein: CAWTSAETQYF
CDR3 DNA: TGTGCCTGGACTAGCGCAGAGACCCAGTACTTC

V gene: TRBV7-2
D gene: -
clone size: few
J gene: TRBJ2-7
CDR3 protein: CASSLRLGLSYEQYF
CDR3 DNA: TGTGCCAGCAGCTTAAGGCTTGGGCTGAGCTACGAGCAGTACTTC

V gene: TRBV7-3
D gene: TRBD1
clone size: -
J gene: TRBJ2-1
CDR3 protein: CASSAPGGGQFF
CDR3 DNA: TGTGCCAGCAGCGCCCCAGGGGGTGGGCAGTTCTTC

V gene: TRBV7-2
D gene: TRBD1
clone size: -
J gene: TRBJ1-1
CDR3 protein: CASSAGQGRNTEAFF
CDR3 DNA: TGTGCCAGCAGCGCCGGACAGGGCCGGAACACTGAAGCTTTCTTT

V gene: TRBV7-2
D gene: TRBD2
clone size: few
J gene: TRBJ2-1
CDR3 protein: CASSLLRTSDNEQFF
CDR3 DNA: TGTGCCAGCAGCCTACTGCGGACTAGCGACAATGAGCAGTTCTTC

V gene: TRBV30
D gene: -
clone size: -
J gene: TRBJ2-5
CDR3 protein: CAWSYRDGETQYF
CDR3 DNA: TGTGCCTGGTCCTACAGGGATGGAGAGACCCAGTACTTC

V gene: TRBV7-2
D gene: -
clone size: few
J gene: TRBJ2-3
CDR3 protein: CASSVTLQRGDTQYF
CDR3 DNA: TGTGCCAGCAGCGTAACACTTCAAAGGGGAGATACGCAGTATTTT